This entry lists 32 T cell receptor beta chains sequenced from one sample in a study of spatial heterogeneity in lung cancer. Study-wide points: Tumor mutation counts were tracked by expanded intratumoral alpha and beta TCR counts.

Each CDR3 protein gets one entry after TCRdb re-called the 5' RACE reads with MiXCR. The profile shows about 13,000 distinct CDR3 sequences, 5.1% of them singletons. Time point denoted: sample taken at primary tumor resection. These TCRs are of unknown antigen specificity. Material: lung tumor tissue, obtained at surgery. Every receptor here comes from a male donor with early-stage non-small cell lung cancer.

V usage is TRBV29-1 and J usage is TRBJ2-1, with D tentatively TRBD2 (6 bases). Germline V gene sequence: CDR1 SQVTM, CDR2 ANQGSEA. This CDR3 is 14 amino acids long. V lost 7 bases to trimming and J lost 1 base, with 14 bases between them. The CDR3 region is CSGAGSASYNEQFF. CDR3 bases: TGCAGCGGTGCCGGGAGTGCTTCCTACAATGAGCAGTTCTTC.

The chain employs TRBV30 and TRBJ2-7; the match to TRBD1 covers 9 bases. Germline V gives CDR1 GTSNPN, CDR2 SVGIG (reference sequence). The CDR3 covers 14 residues. The J segment lost 3 bases and the V segment lost 0 bases, leaving 3 bases of the junction unmatched. The CDR3 sequence: CAWSVQGASYEQYF. The CDR3 DNA reads TGTGCCTGGAGTGTACAGGGGGCGAGCTACGAGCAGTACTTC.

For this clonotype: A much larger clonotype is one base distant, so this may be a read error. The chain links TRBV28 to TRBJ1-1, with TRBD1 matching over 9 bases. Germline CDR1 and CDR2: MDHEN and SYDVKM. The length of the CDR3 is 13 residues. Trimming removed 6 bases from V and 3 bases from J; junction bases left unmatched: 2. The CDR3 is CASRRQGDTEAFF. DNA of the CDR3: TGTGCCAGCAGGAGACAGGGGGACACTGAAGCTTTCTTT.

The table lists this clonotype with many counts. The chain uses TRBV7-2 and TRBJ1-2; 7 nucleotides agree with TRBD1. The CDR3 runs to 13 residues. Germline values: CDR1 SGHTA, CDR2 FQGNSA. Germline trimming cut 5 bases from V and 8 bases from J; bases unmatched to any gene: 8. CDR3 in DNA: TGTGCCAGCAGCACGGACAGGAGGAACGGCTACACCTTC. Translating gives CASSTDRRNGYTF.

This clonotype showed up many times. This rearrangement joins TRBV20-1 to TRBJ1-3; TRBD1 might be the D (6 bases). The length of the CDR3 is 14 residues. From germline, CDR1 is DFQATT and CDR2 SNEGSKA (reference sequence). V shed 4 bases and J shed 1 base, with 11 bases lying between them. The CDR3 DNA follows: TGCAGTGCTACCGACAGGACGTCTGGAAACACCATATATTTT. The encoded protein is CSATDRTSGNTIYF.

This clonotype was recorded many times. This chain joins TRBV13 and TRBJ1-1; TRBD1 agrees at 8 bases. CDR3 length equals 14 residues. Losses at the gene ends were 3 bases for V and 5 bases for J; bases not matched to a gene: 5. CDR1 is PRHDT, CDR2 FYEKMQ, per germline (reference sequence). The DNA of the CDR3 is TGTGCCAGCAGCTTTGACAGGGGAGGAACTGAAGCTTTCTTT. Translation gives CASSFDRGGTEAFF. Full variable domain (rest looked up from reference TRBV13 and TRBJ1-1): AAGVIQSPRHLIKEKRETATLKCYPIPRHDTVYWYQQGPGQDPQFLISFYEKMQSDKGSIPDRFSAQQFSDYHSELNMSSLELGDSALYFCASSFDRGGTEAFFGQGTRLTVV.

This clonotype was seen repeatedly, ten times or more. The genes are TRBV7-2 and TRBJ1-2; 7 bases align to TRBD1. This CDR3 is built from 15 residues. J was trimmed by 4 bases and V by 2 bases; bases with no gene match: 7. Germline V gives CDR1 SGHTA, CDR2 FQGNSA. CDR3 amino acids: CASSLSGGNRYGYTF. The CDR3 DNA is TGTGCCAGCAGCTTATCAGGGGGGAATCGCTATGGCTACACCTTC.

The table lists this clonotype with many counts. This chain connects TRBV2 to TRBJ1-6; D is unresolved. The CDR3 runs 16 residues. Trimming removed 1 base from V and 7 bases from J, with 14 bases in between. Germline assignment: CDR1 SNHLY and CDR2 FYNNEI. Written as DNA, the CDR3 is TGTGCCAGCAGTGAAGGCGGGGTGGGCAGGAATTCACCCCTCCACTTT. This gives the protein CASSEGGVGRNSPLHF.

The V gene is TRBV12-3 or TRBV12-4, the J gene TRBJ1-2; D not certain. Trimming stripped 6 bases from V and 8 bases from J, with 13 bases between. CDR3 length: 12 residues. CDR3 bases: TGTGCCAGCAGCCCAGGAGTGTTAGGCTACACCTTC. Translation: CASSPGVLGYTF.

This clonotype was counted many times. This chain uses TRBV5-1 with TRBJ1-5; D unclear. The length of the CDR3 is 14 residues. Trimming took 0 bases from V and 4 from J, leaving 8 bases between them. Germline-derived CDR1 and CDR2 are SGHRS and YFSETQ. Written as DNA, the CDR3 is TGCGCCAGCAGCTTGGATGGAGGGAATCAGCCCCAGCATTTT. The encoded protein is CASSLDGGNQPQHF.

Written as DNA, the CDR3 is TGTGCCAGCAGCCATGGACAGGGGGCTCAGCCCCAGCATTTT. Translating it yields CASSHGQGAQPQHF. This chain joins TRBV7-2 and TRBJ1-5; 11 bases match TRBD1. V shed 5 bases and J 6 bases; nucleotides not matched to a gene: 3. This CDR3 contains 14 residues. Germline V gene sequence: CDR1 SGHTA, CDR2 FQGNSA.

There are many counts of this clonotype. V is TRBV7-2 and J is TRBJ2-3; 7 bases line up with TRBD2. Unmatched junction bases numbered 5, after V lost 3 bases and J lost 5 bases. The V gene's germline CDR1 is SGHTA and CDR2 FQGNSA. There are 14 residues in the CDR3. The CDR3 DNA follows: TGTGCCAGCAGCTTCCGGGGGAGGGAAGATACGCAGTATTTT. This sequence encodes CASSFRGREDTQYF.

The chain couples TRBV11-2 to TRBJ2-2; no clear D gene. The CDR3 sequence is 14 residues long. Germline V gene sequence: CDR1 SGHAT, CDR2 FQNNGV. V was cut by 0 bases and J by 6 bases, with 8 bases left in between. The CDR3: CASSLDREAGELFF. CDR3 nucleotide sequence: TGTGCCAGCAGCTTAGACAGAGAGGCCGGGGAGCTGTTTTTT.

This clonotype was picked up many times. CDR3 sequence reads: CASSKLPGQGSGEQYF. CDR3 in DNA: TGTGCCAGCAGCAAGCTTCCGGGACAGGGGTCGGGAGAGCAGTACTTC. The chain links TRBV5-5 to TRBJ2-7, with TRBD1 matching over 10 bases. V dropped 4 bases and J dropped 7; count of bases not matched to a gene: 14. Germline V gives CDR1 SGHKS, CDR2 YYEKEE (reference sequence). The CDR3 consists of 16 residues. Complete variable domain (other parts from reference TRBV5-5 and TRBJ2-7): DAGVTQSPTHLIKTRGQQVTLRCSPISGHKSVSWYQQVLGQGPQFIFQYYEKEERGRGNFPDRFSARQFPNYSSELNVNALLLGDSALYLCASSKLPGQGSGEQYFGPGTRLTVT.

This clonotype was seen repeatedly, ten times or more. This chain links TRBV7-9 with TRBJ2-4, with a weak D call TRBD2 (6 bases). The CDR3 runs 18 residues. The V gene's germline CDR1 is SEHNR and CDR2 FQNEAQ (reference sequence). V was cut by 1 base and J by 3 bases, with 19 bases left in between. The CDR3 reads CASSLGRVQASSKNIQYF. The CDR3 DNA is TGTGCCAGCAGCTTAGGGAGGGTCCAGGCTTCTAGCAAAAACATTCAGTACTTC.

The chain is built from TRBV28 and TRBJ2-7, with 7 positions matching TRBD1. CDR1 and CDR2 (germline): MDHEN, SYDVKM. This CDR3 comprises 14 residues. Trimming took 3 bases from V and 5 from J; bases not matched to a gene: 7. The CDR3 loop reads CASSFNRGSDEQYF. The CDR3 coding sequence is TGTGCCAGCAGTTTTAACAGGGGTAGCGACGAGCAGTACTTC.

In its sample, this clonotype was seen many times. V is TRBV6-2 or TRBV6-3 and J is TRBJ2-7; a possible D gene is TRBD1 (5 bases). The CDR3 sequence is 12 residues long. CDR1 is MNHEY, CDR2 SVGEGT, per germline. Trimming shortened V by 6 bases and J by 3 bases, and 9 bases separated the two germline ends. As DNA, the CDR3 is TGTGCCAGCAGCGACAGCCGCTACGAGCAGTACTTC. Translated: CASSDSRYEQYF.

This clonotype has at least ten counts. CDR3 coding DNA: TGTGCCAGCAGCTCCCCAATAGCCATATATTTT. This codes for CASSSPIAIYF. The rearrangement joins TRBV7-9 to TRBJ1-3; D is uncertain. Trimming pared 4 bases from V and 11 bases from J, leaving 9 bases between. There are 11 residues in the CDR3. Germline CDR1 SEHNR, CDR2 FQNEAQ (reference sequence).

In this sample, this clonotype turned up a few times. The rearrangement joins TRBV7-2 to TRBJ2-3; 10 positions agree with TRBD2. V shed 2 bases and J 5 bases; nucleotides not matched to a gene: 4. Germline values: CDR1 SGHTA, CDR2 FQGNSA. The CDR3 is 15 residues long. This chain's CDR3 is CASSLLQRGGDTQYF. The CDR3 region has the DNA TGTGCCAGCAGCTTACTTCAGCGGGGGGGAGATACGCAGTATTTT. The whole variable domain, remainder taken from reference TRBV7-2 and TRBJ2-3, is GAGVSQSPSNKVTEKGKDVELRCDPISGHTALYWYRQSLGQGLEFLIYFQGNSAPDKSGLPSDRFSAERTGGSVSTLTIQRTQQEDSAVYLCASSLLQRGGDTQYFGPGTRLTVL.

This clonotype was counted at least ten times. The chain carries TRBV15 and TRBJ1-5; perhaps TRBD1 as D (5 bases). Germline V gene lookup returns CDR1 LNHNV and CDR2 YYDKDF (reference sequence). V gave up 6 bases and J gave up 4 bases, with 16 bases separating them. CDR3 size: 15 residues. The CDR3 here is CATSTSRVTNQPQHF. In DNA, the CDR3 is TGTGCCACCAGTACTAGCAGGGTAACAAATCAGCCCCAGCATTTT.

J is TRBJ2-7 and V is TRBV7-9; 8 bases align to TRBD1. The CDR3 consists of 12 residues. Per germline, CDR1 SEHNR and CDR2 FQNEAQ (reference sequence). The J segment lost 5 bases and the V segment lost 5 bases, leaving 2 bases of the junction unmatched. The CDR3 DNA reads as TGTGCCAGCAGCCCGGACAGGGACGAGCAGTACTTC. Protein product: CASSPDRDEQYF.

This clonotype came up many times. The rearrangement links TRBV28 to TRBJ2-7; D unresolved. V was cut by 2 bases and J by 3 bases, with 5 bases left in between. This CDR3 comprises 12 residues. Per germline, CDR1 MDHEN and CDR2 SYDVKM. The CDR3 DNA is TGTGCCAGCAGTTTACTCCGCTACGAGCAGTACTTC. Residues: CASSLLRYEQYF.

The V and J genes are TRBV12-3 or TRBV12-4 and TRBJ1-5; 8 bases map to TRBD1. V lost 7 bases and J lost 4; bases outside the gene matches: 6. The CDR3 totals 14 residues. CDR3 nucleotide sequence: TGTGCCAGCACCCGGGGACAGGCAAATCAGCCCCAGCATTTT. Its protein is CASTRGQANQPQHF.

This clonotype was detected ten times or more. The V gene is TRBV20-1, the J gene TRBJ1-5; weak D call: TRBD1 (5 bases). The CDR3 contains 14 residues. The germline V and J ends were trimmed by 6 bases and 2 bases, with 14 bases remaining between them. Germline assignment: CDR1 DFQATT and CDR2 SNEGSKA (reference sequence). As DNA, the CDR3 is TGCAGTGCCGAGCGTGGGGGACGCAATCAGCCCCAGCATTTT. Amino acids: CSAERGGRNQPQHF.

The chain carries TRBV7-9 and TRBJ2-2; D is ambiguous. This CDR3 region has 15 residues. V gave up 6 bases and J gave up 0 bases, with 11 bases separating them. Germline V gene data show CDR1 as SEHNR and CDR2 as FQNEAQ (reference sequence). The CDR3 coding sequence is TGTGCCAGCAGTGTGTGGGGTTCGAACACCGGGGAGCTGTTTTTT. Its protein product is CASSVWGSNTGELFF.

The table lists this clonotype with many counts. The CDR3 spells CASSPGIALYEQYF. The DNA of the CDR3 is TGTGCCAGCTCACCAGGGATAGCCCTCTACGAGCAGTACTTC. The chain employs TRBV18 and TRBJ2-7; D remains ambiguous. The ends were cut back, 2 bases at V and 3 bases at J, with 11 bases in the middle. CDR3 length: 14 amino acids. From germline, CDR1 is KGHSH and CDR2 LQKENI.

This clonotype was seen at least ten times. The chain combines TRBV20-1 with TRBJ2-2, with 9 bases identical to TRBD2. CDR1 and CDR2 from the germline V gene are DFQATT and SNEGSKA (reference sequence). The length of the CDR3 is 15 residues. After removal of 4 bases from V and 4 bases from J, the junction contained 7 bases not matched to a gene. The CDR3: CSAKGTSGRTGELFF. In nucleotides, the CDR3 is TGCAGTGCTAAGGGCACTAGCGGGCGCACCGGGGAGCTGTTTTTT.

This clonotype was recorded many times. The rearrangement links TRBV6-2 or TRBV6-3 to TRBJ1-5; 7 nucleotides agree with TRBD1. V trimming: 6 bases; J trimming: 3 bases; junction bases outside the gene matches: 17. Germline V lookup: CDR1 MNHEY, CDR2 SVGEGT. This CDR3 is built from 18 residues. The CDR3 loop reads CASSRPTGEGQYNQPQHF. Written as DNA, the CDR3 is TGTGCCAGCAGCCGACCTACGGGCGAGGGACAGTACAATCAGCCCCAGCATTTT.

The rearrangement links TRBV28 to TRBJ2-7; D gene ambiguous. Trimming shortened V by 10 bases and J by 0 bases, and 13 bases separated the two germline ends. CDR3 length equals 13 residues. CDR1 MDHEN and CDR2 SYDVKM come from the germline V gene. The CDR3, as DNA: TGTGCCACCCCGGTACTGAGCTCCTACGAGCAGTACTTC. Its translation: CATPVLSSYEQYF.

This clonotype was found many times. V usage is TRBV5-1 and J usage is TRBJ2-3; D not certain. V was trimmed by 0 bases and J by 5 bases, leaving 10 bases between them. Germline V CDR1 and CDR2: SGHRS, YFSETQ. This CDR3 region has 14 residues. The CDR3 DNA follows: TGCGCCAGCAGCTTGGAATCCCCTGGAGATACGCAGTATTTT. Translating it yields CASSLESPGDTQYF.

A few counts support this clonotype. The chain links TRBV6-2 or TRBV6-3 to TRBJ1-1; 10 bases are shared with TRBD1. The germline V gene has CDR1 MNHEY and CDR2 SVGEGT. Losses at the gene ends were 6 bases for V and 4 bases for J; bases not matched to a gene: 11. CDR3 size: 16 residues. CDR3 coding DNA: TGTGCCAGCAGGCGTCCGGGACAGGGGTTAGGCACTGAAGCTTTCTTT. This gives the protein CASRRPGQGLGTEAFF.

This clonotype was seen many times. The V call is TRBV4-1, the J call TRBJ1-3; D is undetermined. CDR3 length: 12 residues. The V gene's germline CDR1 is MGHRA and CDR2 YSYEKL. With 3 bases removed from V and 4 bases from J, the gap between germline ends came to 4 bases. CDR3 nucleotides: TGCGCCAGCAGCCAGTCAGGAAACACCATATATTTT. As protein: CASSQSGNTIYF.